This TCR beta chain was profiled in a study of shared clonotypes between healthy human individuals. The study, taken as a whole, reports: A handful of donors had approximately 4.6% of their naive CD4 clonotypes in common.

As concerns this clone: Its antigen is unknown.

The CDR3 is 21 amino acids. Unmatched junction bases numbered 17, after V lost 1 base and J lost 3 bases. Germline V gene data show CDR1 as LNHDA and CDR2 as SQIVND (reference sequence). Sequenced by immunoSEQ multiplex PCR; TCRdb stores in-frame clones only, minus some. The sample consists of about 700,000 clones, approximately 79% of them appearing once. The TCR originated in a woman aged 25 to 39 in good health. The source material was memory CD4+ T cells sorted from blood. Subset of the sample: CD45RA-negative fraction. The chain carries TRBV19 and TRBJ2-7, with 14 positions matching TRBD2. CDR3 in DNA: TGTGCCAGTAGTATAGTATTTCGCGGGACTAGCGGGAGCTATCCCCACTACGAGCAGTACTTC. Translation: CASSIVFRGTSGSYPHYEQYF.